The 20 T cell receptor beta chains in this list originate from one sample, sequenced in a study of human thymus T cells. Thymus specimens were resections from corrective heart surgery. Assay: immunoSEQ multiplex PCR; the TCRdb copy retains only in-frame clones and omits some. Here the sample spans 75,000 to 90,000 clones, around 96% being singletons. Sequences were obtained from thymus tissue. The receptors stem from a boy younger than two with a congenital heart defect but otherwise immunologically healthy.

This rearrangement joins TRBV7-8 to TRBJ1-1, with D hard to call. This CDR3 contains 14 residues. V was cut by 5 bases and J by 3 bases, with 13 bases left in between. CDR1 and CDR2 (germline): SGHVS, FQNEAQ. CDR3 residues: CASSRRRRDTEAFF. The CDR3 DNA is TGTGCCAGCAGCCGGCGCCGGAGGGACACTGAAGCTTTCTTT.

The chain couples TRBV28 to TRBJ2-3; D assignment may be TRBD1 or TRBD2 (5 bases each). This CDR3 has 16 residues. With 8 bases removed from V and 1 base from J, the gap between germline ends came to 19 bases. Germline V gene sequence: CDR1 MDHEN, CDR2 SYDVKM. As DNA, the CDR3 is TGTGCCAGCTCCGGAAGGGACCGTTCGGGCACAGATACGCAGTATTTT. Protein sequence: CASSGRDRSGTDTQYF.

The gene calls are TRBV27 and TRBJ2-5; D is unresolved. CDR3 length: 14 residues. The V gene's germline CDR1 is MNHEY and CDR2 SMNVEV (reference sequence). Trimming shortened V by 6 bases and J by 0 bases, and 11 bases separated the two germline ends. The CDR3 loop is CASREHRDQETQYF. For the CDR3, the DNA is TGTGCCAGCAGAGAGCATAGGGACCAAGAGACCCAGTACTTC.

The CDR3 DNA is TGTGCCAGCAGCTTAGCGCCGGGGGACACTGAAGCTTTCTTT. Its translation: CASSLAPGDTEAFF. The V and J genes are TRBV7-2 and TRBJ1-1; TRBD1 is a possible D gene (5 bases). This CDR3 is built from 14 residues. The V end was cut by 0 bases, the J end by 3 bases, with 8 bases between. Germline CDR1 and CDR2: SGHTA and FQGNSA. Complete variable domain (other parts from reference TRBV7-2 and TRBJ1-1): GAGVSQSPSNKVTEKGKDVELRCDPISGHTALYWYRQSLGQGLEFLIYFQGNSAPDKSGLPSDRFSAERTGGSVSTLTIQRTQQEDSAVYLCASSLAPGDTEAFFGQGTRLTVV.

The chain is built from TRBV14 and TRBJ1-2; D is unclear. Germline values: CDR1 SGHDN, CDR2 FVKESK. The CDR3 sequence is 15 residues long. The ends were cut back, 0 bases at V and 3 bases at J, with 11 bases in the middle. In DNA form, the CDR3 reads TGTGCCAGCAGCCAAGATCCCGACCGCGACTATGGCTACACCTTC. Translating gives CASSQDPDRDYGYTF. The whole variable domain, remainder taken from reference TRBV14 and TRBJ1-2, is EAGVTQFPSHSVIEKGQTVTLRCDPISGHDNLYWYRRVMGKEIKFLLHFVKESKQDESGMPNNRFLAERTGGTYSTLKVQPAELEDSGVYFCASSQDPDRDYGYTFGSGTRLTVV.

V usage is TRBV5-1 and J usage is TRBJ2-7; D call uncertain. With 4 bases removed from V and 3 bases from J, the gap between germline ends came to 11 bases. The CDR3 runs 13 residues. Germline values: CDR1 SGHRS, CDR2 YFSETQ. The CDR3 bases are TGCGCCAGCAGCCGCGACTGGAACTACGAGCAGTACTTC. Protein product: CASSRDWNYEQYF.

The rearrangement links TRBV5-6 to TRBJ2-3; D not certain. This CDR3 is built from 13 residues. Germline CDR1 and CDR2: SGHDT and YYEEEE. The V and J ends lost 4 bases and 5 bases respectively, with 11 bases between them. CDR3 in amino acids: CASSPPVVDTQYF. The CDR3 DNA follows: TGTGCCAGCAGCCCGCCGGTCGTAGATACGCAGTATTTT. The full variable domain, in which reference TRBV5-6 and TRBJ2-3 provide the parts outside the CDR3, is DAGVTQSPTHLIKTRGQQVTLRCSPKSGHDTVSWYQQALGQGPQFIFQYYEEEERQRGNFPDRFSGHQFPNYSSELNVNALLLGDSALYLCASSPPVVDTQYFGPGTRLTVL.

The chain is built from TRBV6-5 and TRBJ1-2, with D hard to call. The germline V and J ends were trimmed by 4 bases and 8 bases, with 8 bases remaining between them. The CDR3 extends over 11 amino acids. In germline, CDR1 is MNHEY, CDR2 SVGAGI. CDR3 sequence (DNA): TGTGCCAGCAGTTTGAGGCCAGGCTACACCTTC. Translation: CASSLRPGYTF.

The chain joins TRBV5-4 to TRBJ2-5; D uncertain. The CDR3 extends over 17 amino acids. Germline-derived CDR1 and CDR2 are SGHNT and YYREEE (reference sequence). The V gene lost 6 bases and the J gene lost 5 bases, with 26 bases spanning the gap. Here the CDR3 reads CASTYYHPGSARETQYF. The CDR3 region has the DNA TGTGCCAGCACATATTACCACCCTGGTTCTGCGCGGGAGACCCAGTACTTC.

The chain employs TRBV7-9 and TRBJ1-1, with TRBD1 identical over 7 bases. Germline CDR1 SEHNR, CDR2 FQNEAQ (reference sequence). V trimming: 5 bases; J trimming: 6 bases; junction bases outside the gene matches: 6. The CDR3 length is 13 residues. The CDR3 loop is CASSPQGTAEAFF. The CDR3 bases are TGTGCCAGCAGCCCCCAGGGGACAGCTGAAGCTTTCTTT.

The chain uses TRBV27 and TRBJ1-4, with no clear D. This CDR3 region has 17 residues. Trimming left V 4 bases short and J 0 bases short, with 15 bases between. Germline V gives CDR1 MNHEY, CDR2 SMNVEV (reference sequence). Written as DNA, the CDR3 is TGTGCCAGCAGTTATCGGCCGATCCCAGCAACTAATGAAAAACTGTTTTTT. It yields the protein CASSYRPIPATNEKLFF.

The CDR3 spells CASSPEGLAGTDTQYF. In nucleotides, the CDR3 is TGTGCCAGCTCACCAGAAGGACTAGCGGGCACAGATACGCAGTATTTT. The chain combines TRBV18 with TRBJ2-3; 10 positions match TRBD2. CDR1 KGHSH and CDR2 LQKENI come from the germline V gene. With V trimmed by 2 bases and J by 1 base, 3 bases remained unmatched. This CDR3 is built from 16 residues.

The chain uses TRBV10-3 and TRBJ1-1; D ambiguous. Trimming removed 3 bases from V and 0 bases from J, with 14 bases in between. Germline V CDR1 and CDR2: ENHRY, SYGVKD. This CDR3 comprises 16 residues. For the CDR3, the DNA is TGTGCCATCAGTGATTGGGATGGCACCTTGAACACTGAAGCTTTCTTT. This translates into CAISDWDGTLNTEAFF.

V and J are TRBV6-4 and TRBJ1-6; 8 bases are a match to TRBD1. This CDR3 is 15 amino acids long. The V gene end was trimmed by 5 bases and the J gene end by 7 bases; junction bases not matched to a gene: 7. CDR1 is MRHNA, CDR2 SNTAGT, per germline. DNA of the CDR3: TGTGCCAGCAGTTTCCCGGGACAGGAAAATTCACCCCTCCACTTT. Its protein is CASSFPGQENSPLHF.

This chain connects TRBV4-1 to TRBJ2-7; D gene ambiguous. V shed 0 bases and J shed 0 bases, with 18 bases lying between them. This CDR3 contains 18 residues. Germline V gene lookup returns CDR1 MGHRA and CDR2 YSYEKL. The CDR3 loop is CASSQDTTARWGSYEQYF. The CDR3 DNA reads TGCGCCAGCAGCCAAGATACAACCGCAAGGTGGGGCTCCTACGAGCAGTACTTC.

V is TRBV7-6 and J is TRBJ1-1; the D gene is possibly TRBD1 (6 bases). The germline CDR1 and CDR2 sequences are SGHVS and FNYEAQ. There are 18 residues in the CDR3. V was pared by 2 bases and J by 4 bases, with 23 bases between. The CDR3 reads CASSLHFKRQGYSTEAFF. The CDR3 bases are TGTGCCAGCAGCTTACACTTTAAGAGGCAGGGGTACAGCACTGAAGCTTTCTTT.

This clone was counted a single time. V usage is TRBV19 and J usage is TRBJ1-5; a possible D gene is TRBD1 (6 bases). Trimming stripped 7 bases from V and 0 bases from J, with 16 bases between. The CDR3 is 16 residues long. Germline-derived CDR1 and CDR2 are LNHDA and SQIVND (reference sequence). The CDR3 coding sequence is TGTGCCAGTATGGGGGGGCTTTCGGCTAGCAATCAGCCCCAGCATTTT. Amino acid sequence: CASMGGLSASNQPQHF.

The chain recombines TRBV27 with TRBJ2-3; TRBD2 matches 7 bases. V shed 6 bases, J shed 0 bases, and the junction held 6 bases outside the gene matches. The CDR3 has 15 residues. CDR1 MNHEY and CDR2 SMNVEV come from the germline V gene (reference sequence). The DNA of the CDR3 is TGTGCCAGCAGCACGGGAGGTACTAGCACAGATACGCAGTATTTT. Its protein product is CASSTGGTSTDTQYF.

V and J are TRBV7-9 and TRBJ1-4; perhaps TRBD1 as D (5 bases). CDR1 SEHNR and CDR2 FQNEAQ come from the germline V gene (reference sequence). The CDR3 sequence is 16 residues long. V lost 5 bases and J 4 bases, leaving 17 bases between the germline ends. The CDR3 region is CASSPELGELNEKLFF. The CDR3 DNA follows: TGTGCCAGCAGCCCAGAACTGGGGGAGCTTAATGAAAAACTGTTTTTT.

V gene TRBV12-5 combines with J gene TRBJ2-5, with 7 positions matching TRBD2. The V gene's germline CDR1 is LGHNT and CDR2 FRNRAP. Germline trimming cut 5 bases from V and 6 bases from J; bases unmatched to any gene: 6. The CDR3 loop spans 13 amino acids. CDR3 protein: CASGTSGMKTQYF. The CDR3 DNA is TGTGCTAGTGGTACGAGCGGGATGAAGACCCAGTACTTC.